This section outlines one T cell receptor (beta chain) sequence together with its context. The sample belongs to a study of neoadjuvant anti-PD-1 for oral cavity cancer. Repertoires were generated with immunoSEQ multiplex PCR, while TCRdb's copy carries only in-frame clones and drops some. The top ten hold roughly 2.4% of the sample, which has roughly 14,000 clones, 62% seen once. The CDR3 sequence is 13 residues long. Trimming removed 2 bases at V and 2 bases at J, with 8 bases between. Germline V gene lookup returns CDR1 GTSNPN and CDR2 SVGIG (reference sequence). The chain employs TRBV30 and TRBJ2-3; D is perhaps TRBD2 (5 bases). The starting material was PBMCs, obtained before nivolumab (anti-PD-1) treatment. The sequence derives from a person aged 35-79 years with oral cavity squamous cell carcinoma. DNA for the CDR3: TGTGCCTGGAGTACGGGAAACACAGATACGCAGTATTTT. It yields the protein CAWSTGNTDTQYF.